These T cell receptor beta chains were read from a single sample in a study of beta chain features in type 1 diabetes. Clones were read by immunoSEQ multiplex PCR, and TCRdb kept only the in-frame ones, dropping some. The sample includes around 310,000 clones, approximately 10% of them seen just once. Material for sequencing was naive CD4+ T cells from blood. These TCRs come from a woman under 40 in good health. CDR3s include the opening cysteine and the closing phenylalanine or tryptophan. The D gene is left open where the match is weak. Not all rows give a size; the values are once, few, many and, for expanded clones, a class.

size	V	D	J	DNA	CDR3
NA	TRBV7-7	NA	TRBJ2-5	TGTGCTAGCAGCTTGGGCCAGGGAAATTTGGAGACCCAGTACTTC	CASSLGQGNLETQYF
few	TRBV29-1	TRBD1	TRBJ1-5	TGCAGCGTTCTGGACAGGGCCAATCAGCCCCAGCATTTT	CSVLDRANQPQHF
NA	TRBV6-4	NA	TRBJ1-2	TGTGCCAGCAGTGACTCGTCGGGGAAGACTAACTATGGCTACACCTTC	CASSDSSGKTNYGYTF
few	TRBV10-3	TRBD1	TRBJ2-7	TGTGCCATCAGTGAGGGAGGACAGGGTGGCTACGAGCAGTACTTC	CAISEGGQGGYEQYF
NA	TRBV9	TRBD1	TRBJ1-5	TGTGCCAGCAGCGTAACAGGGGATAGCAATCAGCCCCAGCATTTT	CASSVTGDSNQPQHF
many	TRBV11-1	NA	TRBJ2-6	TGTGCCAGCAGCCCCAGGGGAGCGGGGGCCAACGTCCTGACTTTC	CASSPRGAGANVLTF
NA	TRBV5-4	TRBD2	TRBJ2-1	TGTGCCAGCACCGTCGGGGGACTAGCACAGAACTCCTACAATGAGCAGTTCTTC	CASTVGGLAQNSYNEQFF
few	TRBV2	TRBD2	TRBJ2-5	TGTGCCAGCAGACGGACTAGCGGGACCTACCAAGAGACCCAGTACTTC	CASRRTSGTYQETQYF
NA	TRBV2	TRBD2	TRBJ2-1	TGTGCCAGCAGTGAAGCGCTTTATTGGGGGAGGGCCTACAATGAGCAGTTCTTC	CASSEALYWGRAYNEQFF
NA	TRBV29-1	NA	TRBJ2-7	TGCAGCGTTGCTCAATATGGGACTTTATCCTACGAGCAGTACTTC	CSVAQYGTLSYEQYF
few	TRBV27	NA	TRBJ2-1	TGTGCCAGCAGAAGAGGTAGCGGTTCCTACAATGAGCAGTTCTTC	CASRRGSGSYNEQFF
NA	TRBV5-1	NA	TRBJ2-7	TGCGCCAGCAGCTTGGTGCCGGGCTCCTACGAGCAGTACTTC	CASSLVPGSYEQYF
few	TRBV30	TRBD2	TRBJ2-1	TGTGCCTGGAGACTAGCGGGAGGGTTTTGGAATGAGCAGTTCTTC	CAWRLAGGFWNEQFF
NA	TRBV6-1	NA	TRBJ2-7	TGTGCCAGCAGTGGGAATCACGGGATCTGGTACGAGCAGTACTTC	CASSGNHGIWYEQYF
NA	TRBV6-5	TRBD1	TRBJ1-1	TGTGCCAGCAGTCCGGACAGGTCAACAAACACTGAAGCTTTCTTT	CASSPDRSTNTEAFF
few	TRBV4-2	TRBD2	TRBJ2-7	TGTGCCAGCGGGACTAGCGGCTCCTACGAGCAGTACTTC	CASGTSGSYEQYF
NA	TRBV27	TRBD1	TRBJ2-7	TGTGCCAGCAGTTTATCAGGGGACAGGGGGCTGTACGAGCAGTACTTC	CASSLSGDRGLYEQYF
few	TRBV7-2	NA	TRBJ2-2	TGTGCCAGCAGCTTAGGACTCCAGAACACCGGGGAGCTGTTTTTT	CASSLGLQNTGELFF
few	TRBV7-3	NA	TRBJ2-5	TGTGCCAGCAGCTTAATGCACGCGGGCCAAGAGACCCAGTACTTC	CASSLMHAGQETQYF
NA	TRBV21-1	NA	TRBJ2-7	TGTGCCAGCAGCAAAGCACTAGCGGGAGAACACGAGCAGTACTTC	CASSKALAGEHEQYF